The 20 T cell receptor beta chains below come from one sample, sequenced in a study of blood T cell repertoires in COVID-19. The assay was immunoSEQ multiplex PCR, and TCRdb's table has in-frame clones only and misses some. The data show around 310,000 clones, roughly nine tenths seen once. Sample: PBMCs or T cells enriched from blood (not recorded which). The origin of the receptors is a woman in her 30s who had recovered from COVID-19.

The chain couples TRBV19 to TRBJ2-1; TRBD2 agrees at 13 bases. The CDR3 loop spans 15 amino acids. The V and J ends lost 5 bases and 7 bases, in that order; junction bases with no gene match: 5. Germline CDR1 LNHDA, CDR2 SQIVND (reference sequence). The CDR3 spells CASSWTSGSPNEQFF. CDR3 DNA: TGTGCCAGTAGTTGGACTAGCGGGAGTCCGAATGAGCAGTTCTTC.

V and J are TRBV4-2 and TRBJ1-4; D gene ambiguous. The CDR3 sequence is 13 residues long. Germline V CDR1 and CDR2: LGHNA, YNFKEQ. The germline V and J ends were trimmed by 5 bases and 8 bases, with 12 bases remaining between them. The CDR3 DNA reads as TGTGCCAGCAGCAAAAGACTTTGGGAAAAACTGTTTTTT. It codes for CASSKRLWEKLFF.

This clone has more than one count but fewer than ten. The same CDR3 is also encoded by other DNA sequences in this sample. The chain joins TRBV28 to TRBJ1-3, with 10 positions matching TRBD1. CDR1 is MDHEN and CDR2 is SYDVKM in the germline V gene. Trimming at V came to 6 bases and at J to 1 base, leaving 3 bases not matched to a gene. This CDR3 contains 15 residues. DNA for the CDR3: TGTGCCAGCAGGAGACAGGGGGCGTCTGGAAACACCATATATTTT. Its protein is CASRRQGASGNTIYF.

The rearrangement uses TRBV18 and TRBJ1-2; TRBD1 matches at 7 bases. The CDR3 consists of 16 residues. Losses at the gene ends were 4 bases for V and 4 bases for J; bases not matched to a gene: 12. In germline, CDR1 is KGHSH, CDR2 LQKENI. The CDR3 bases are TGTGCCAGCTCACTGGGACAGCCTGAGGGGCCCTATGGCTACACCTTC. Translated: CASSLGQPEGPYGYTF.

The V and J genes are TRBV5-1 and TRBJ2-1; TRBD2 matches 7 bases. This CDR3 has 16 residues. Trimming at V came to 0 bases and at J to 6 bases, leaving 9 bases not matched to a gene. CDR1 is SGHRS and CDR2 is YFSETQ in the germline V gene. In nucleotides, the CDR3 is TGCGCCAGCAGCTTGGCCCTGCGGGAGAAGGCCAATGAGCAGTTCTTC. This gives the protein CASSLALREKANEQFF.

This rearrangement joins TRBV7-9 to TRBJ1-4; 8 bases are shared with TRBD1. V was clipped by 6 bases and J by 4 bases; unmatched bases: 7. CDR1 and CDR2 (germline): SEHNR, FQNEAQ (reference sequence). The CDR3 totals 15 residues. CDR3 residues: CASSFRTGINEKLFF. As DNA, the CDR3 is TGTGCCAGCAGTTTTAGGACAGGGATTAATGAAAAACTGTTTTTT.

The rearrangement joins TRBV9 to TRBJ2-3, with D uncertain. V was trimmed by 0 bases and J by 6 bases, leaving 14 bases between them. CDR1 SGDLS and CDR2 YYNGEE come from the germline V gene. The CDR3 has 15 amino acids. In nucleotides, the CDR3 is TGTGCCAGCAGCGTAGCTACCTCCGTGTGGGATACGCAGTATTTT. Protein sequence: CASSVATSVWDTQYF.

The chain is built from TRBV9 and TRBJ2-5, with TRBD2 identical over 11 bases. CDR3 length equals 18 residues. Germline CDR1 SGDLS, CDR2 YYNGEE. The trim removed 4 bases at V and 4 bases at J, leaving 15 bases unmatched. CDR3 residues: CASSPDLSGRAHRETQYF. The DNA for the CDR3 is TGTGCCAGCAGCCCAGATCTTAGCGGGAGGGCCCATCGAGAGACCCAGTACTTC.

This chain joins TRBV2 and TRBJ1-5, with no clear D. This CDR3 region has 18 residues. In germline, CDR1 is SNHLY, CDR2 FYNNEI. V was pared by 8 bases and J by 0 bases, with 23 bases between. CDR3 protein: CASGLDERGVYSNQPQHF. As DNA, the CDR3 is TGTGCCAGCGGTCTTGATGAGAGAGGAGTTTATAGCAATCAGCCCCAGCATTTT.

The rearrangement uses TRBV7-9 and TRBJ2-1; D not resolved. The CDR3 sequence is 13 residues long. Trimming removed 1 base from V and 4 bases from J, with 5 bases in between. Germline CDR1 is SEHNR and CDR2 is FQNEAQ (reference sequence). The CDR3 DNA is TGTGCCAGCAGCTTAGACGCGTACAATGAGCAGTTCTTC. It is translated as CASSLDAYNEQFF.

The chain carries TRBV11-2 and TRBJ2-7; 7 bases are a match to TRBD1. The CDR3 spans 11 residues. With V trimmed by 5 bases and J by 12 bases, 7 bases remained unmatched. Germline V CDR1 and CDR2: SGHAT, FQNNGV. The CDR3 loop reads CASSLTGKVYF. The CDR3 bases are TGTGCCAGCAGCCTGACAGGGAAGGTGTACTTC.

The chain joins TRBV7-6 to TRBJ1-3, with TRBD1 as a possible D gene (5 bases). Germline V gene data show CDR1 as SGHVS and CDR2 as FNYEAQ. This CDR3 region has 18 residues. Trimming pared 1 base from V and 0 bases from J, leaving 16 bases between. CDR3 in DNA: TGTGCCAGCAGCTTAGTCGAACCCGCGGGGGGCTCTGGAAACACCATATATTTT. Its translation: CASSLVEPAGGSGNTIYF.

The chain carries TRBV7-9 and TRBJ1-2, with 7 bases aligning to TRBD1. The junction had 10 bases not matched to a gene; V was cut back by 3 bases and J by 0 bases. The CDR3 covers 17 residues. In germline, CDR1 is SEHNR, CDR2 FQNEAQ (reference sequence). For the CDR3, the DNA is TGTGCCAGCAGCTTGGATCCCGGGACAGATACTAACTATGGCTACACCTTC. As protein: CASSLDPGTDTNYGYTF.

The chain couples TRBV12-5 to TRBJ1-1; D might be TRBD1 (6 bases). V dropped 8 bases and J dropped 6 bases, with 16 bases sitting between them. The CDR3 extends over 13 amino acids. CDR1 is LGHNT and CDR2 is FRNRAP in the germline V gene. CDR3 coding DNA: TGTGCTAGTTTGACTCGCGAGGGGGCTGAAGCTTTCTTT. As protein: CASLTREGAEAFF.

The chain employs TRBV10-3 and TRBJ1-3, with 7 bases matching TRBD1. Germline V lookup: CDR1 ENHRY, CDR2 SYGVKD. The CDR3 extends over 14 amino acids. V lost 3 bases and J lost 2; bases outside the gene matches: 1. CDR3 nucleotides: TGTGCCATCAGTGAACAGGGGACTGGAAACACCATATATTTT. Protein: CAISEQGTGNTIYF.

The chain joins TRBV19 to TRBJ2-1, with 11 bases lining up with TRBD2. The CDR3 contains 14 residues. V lost 9 bases to trimming and J lost 2 bases; unmatched junction nucleotides: 3. Germline V gene lookup returns CDR1 LNHDA and CDR2 SQIVND (reference sequence). In DNA, the CDR3 is TGTGCCAGATCACTAGCGGGGGCCTACAATGAGCAGTTCTTC. Translated, it gives CARSLAGAYNEQFF.

This clone has a single count. The V gene is TRBV6-5, the J gene TRBJ1-1, with TRBD1 matching over 8 bases. V lost 8 bases, J lost 6 bases, and 14 bases stayed unmatched. CDR1 is MNHEY, CDR2 SVGAGI, per germline. This CDR3 has 15 amino acids. CDR3 in DNA: TGTGCCAGCCGTCCATTGGACAGGGCTAGTGCTGAAGCTTTCTTT. Its translation: CASRPLDRASAEAFF.

The chain carries TRBV28 and TRBJ1-2; tentatively, D is TRBD1 (5 bases). The ends were cut back, 9 bases at V and 4 bases at J, with 18 bases in the middle. The CDR3 sequence is 14 residues long. Germline assignment: CDR1 MDHEN and CDR2 SYDVKM. The CDR3 loop is CASRGLPDIYGYTF. The CDR3 coding sequence is TGTGCCAGTAGGGGACTCCCGGATATCTATGGCTACACCTTC.

The V gene is TRBV4-2, the J gene TRBJ2-7; 12 bases are shared with TRBD1. V lost 2 bases, J lost 0 bases, and 20 bases stayed unmatched. Germline V gene lookup returns CDR1 LGHNA and CDR2 YNFKEQ. CDR3 length: 22 residues. In nucleotides, the CDR3 is TGTGCCAGCAGCCAATCCACCCCCTCCGGGACAGGGGGCTTAGGGTCCTCCTACGAGCAGTACTTC. It encodes CASSQSTPSGTGGLGSSYEQYF.

This clone was detected a few times. This chain links TRBV13 with TRBJ2-7, with 12 bases identical to TRBD2. Trimming took 4 bases from V and 6 from J; bases not matched to a gene: 7. CDR1 and CDR2 from the germline V gene are PRHDT and FYEKMQ (reference sequence). This CDR3 region has 15 residues. The CDR3 coding sequence is TGTGCCAGCAGCTCGCGACTAGCGGGAGATATCGAGCAGTACTTC. Translated: CASSSRLAGDIEQYF. Using reference TRBV13 and TRBJ2-7 for the parts outside the CDR3, the full variable domain is AAGVIQSPRHLIKEKRETATLKCYPIPRHDTVYWYQQGPGQDPQFLISFYEKMQSDKGSIPDRFSAQQFSDYHSELNMSSLELGDSALYFCASSSRLAGDIEQYFGPGTRLTVT.